This T cell receptor (beta chain) was sequenced during a study of blood T cells in healthy people across ages (dated by TCRdb to 2013 to 2016). For context, the study as a whole: Template switching captured roughly one uniquely barcoded TCR beta cDNA molecule per two T cells in model experiments. Age-related changes in TCR beta repertoire diversity were measured in the study by deep sequencing normalized with unique cDNA molecular identifiers. The donors were split into four age groups: young (average 16 years), middle-aged (roughly 40), aged (more than 60) and long-lived (more than 80). Two additional independent replicas of 1 million unique cDNA reads from the same blood draw were analyzed for two donors (one aged 18 to 29 and one aged 80 or older). To avoid experimental bias, donors of different ages were spread randomly across the sequencing lanes. What the authors observed across the whole study: There was a strong correlation between observed TCR beta diversity and the percentage of naive T cells measured by flow cytometry. As age increased, observed TCR beta diversity per million T cells dropped in a roughly linear way, and a significant reduction was already evident by age 40. The CMV infection status of donors was not known, potentially confounding age-related changes in expanded clonotypes. Compared with the aged group, the long-lived group had more naive CD4+ T cells, fewer expanded clones and increased TCR diversity, a pattern suggesting age selection. Conclusive comparison of naive and antigen-experienced compartments was prevented by the profiling of bulk unsorted PBMCs. Estimates of total diversity based on one million sequenced T cells were regarded as lower bounds and as underestimates.

A word on this clonotype: The antigen this receptor binds is unknown. A single base separates this from a much larger clone, so it may be a read error.

From V the trimming removes 2 bases and from J it removes 11 bases, while the gene matches leave 11 bases of the junction unaccounted for. Via the germline V gene, CDR1 is SGHTA and CDR2 FQGNSA. Including cysteine and phenylalanine, the CDR3 has 14 amino acids. Only CDR3 DNA is held: 42 bases, read in frame from base 1. Preparation of the library involved 5' RACE. The instrument given in TCRdb is Illumina HiSeq 2500. A second PCR of roughly 7 to 11 cycles was performed with a sample-barcoded 5' primer and a J-beta primer mix. Each TCR beta cDNA molecule received a unique molecular identifier from a template-switch 5' adaptor carrying 12 random nucleotides. Each sample yielded at least 2.5 million CDR3-containing paired-end reads. The Mint cDNA synthesis kit, primed by a TRBC-specific oligonucleotide, was used to synthesize first-strand cDNA from all RNA. Following uracil-DNA glycosylase treatment, all cDNA underwent a first 18-cycle PCR with the universal primers M1SS and BC2_uni_R. In the paper's pipeline: For normalization, 1 million high-quality reads were randomly selected from each sample, with every read carrying a distinct molecular identifier. Instead of being binned into consensus sequences, reads that shared molecular identifiers were thrown out. MiTCR, with a Q25 quality threshold and the strictest error-elimination algorithm, was used for CDR3 identification, clonotype clustering and error correction. A nonparametric unseen species model using Euler transformation provided a lower-bound estimate of total TCR beta diversity. The public sequencing data were trimmed at Q25 with fastp and processed into clonotypes with MiXCR by TCRdb, which kept only in-frame beta chains. Every CDR3 protein is listed once, alongside the most common genes and DNA of its rows. The V and J calls and clone size are TCRdb's, not the authors'. This sample comprises approximately 810,000 distinct CDR3 sequences, approximately 35% of them detected only once. The ten largest clones add up to over 10% of the sample.

The donors were a few dozen Caucasian individuals from Russia, aged roughly 6 to 90 years, who were systemically healthy. Each donor gave about 9.8 milliliters of peripheral blood, drawn into EDTA-treated Vacutainer tubes. PBMCs were isolated by Ficoll-Paque density-gradient centrifugation, with at least 7 million obtained per sample. Total RNA was extracted from PBMCs with Trizol reagent, with at least 5 micrograms obtained per sample. Naive CD45RAhigh/CD27high T cell percentages were measured by flow cytometry on a PBMC aliquot from every donor. The specimen sequenced was blood. Recombination linked TRBV7-2 to TRBJ2-5; 7 of the junction bases match TRBD1. The clonotype was recovered from a man aged 18 to 29 in good health. The DNA sequence is given as TGTGCCAGCAGCTTAAGGGGGCAGTCAGATGAGCAGTACTTC. Its product reads: CASSLRGQSDEQYF.